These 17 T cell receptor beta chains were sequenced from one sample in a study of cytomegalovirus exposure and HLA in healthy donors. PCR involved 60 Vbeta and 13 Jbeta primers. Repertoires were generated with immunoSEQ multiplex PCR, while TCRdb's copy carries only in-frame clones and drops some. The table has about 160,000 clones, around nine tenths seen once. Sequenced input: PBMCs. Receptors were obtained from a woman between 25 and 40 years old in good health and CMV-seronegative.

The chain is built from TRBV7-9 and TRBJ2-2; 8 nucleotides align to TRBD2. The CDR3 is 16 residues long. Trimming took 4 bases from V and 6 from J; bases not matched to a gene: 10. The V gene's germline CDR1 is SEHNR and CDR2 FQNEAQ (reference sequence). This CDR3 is CASSSLADGTPGELFF. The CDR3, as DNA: TGTGCCAGCAGCTCACTAGCGGACGGAACCCCCGGGGAGCTGTTTTTT.

The CDR3 protein is CASRVQETQYF. CDR3 coding DNA: TGTGCCTCCAGGGTCCAAGAGACCCAGTACTTC. The chain has TRBV2 and TRBJ2-5; D is perhaps TRBD1 (5 bases). Looked up from germline, CDR1 is SNHLY and CDR2 is FYNNEI. Trimming removed 11 bases at V and 1 base at J, with 8 bases between. CDR3 length: 11 amino acids. The variable domain in full, completed from reference TRBV2 and TRBJ2-5, reads EPEVTQTPSHQVTQMGQEVILRCVPISNHLYFYWYRQILGQKVEFLVSFYNNEISEKSEIFDDQFSVERPDGSNFTLKIRSTKLEDSAMYFCASRVQETQYFGPGTRLLVL.

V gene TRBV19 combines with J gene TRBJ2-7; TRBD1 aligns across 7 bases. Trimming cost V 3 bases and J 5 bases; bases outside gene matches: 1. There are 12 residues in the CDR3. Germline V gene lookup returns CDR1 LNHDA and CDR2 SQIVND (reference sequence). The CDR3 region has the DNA TGTGCCAGTAGTATTACAGGGGACGAGCAGTACTTC. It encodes CASSITGDEQYF.

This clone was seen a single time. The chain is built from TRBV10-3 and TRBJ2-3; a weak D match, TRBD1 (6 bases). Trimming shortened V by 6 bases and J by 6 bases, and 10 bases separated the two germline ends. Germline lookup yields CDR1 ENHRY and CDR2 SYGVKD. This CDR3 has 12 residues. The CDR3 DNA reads TGTGCCATCAGCCCTACAGGGGATACGCAGTATTTT. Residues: CAISPTGDTQYF.

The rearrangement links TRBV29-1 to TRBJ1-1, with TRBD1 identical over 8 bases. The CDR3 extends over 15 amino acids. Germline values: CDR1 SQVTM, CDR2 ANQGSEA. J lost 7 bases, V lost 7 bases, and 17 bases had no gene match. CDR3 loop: CSATKDRVSWIEAFF. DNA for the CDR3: TGCAGCGCCACCAAGGACAGGGTTTCGTGGATTGAAGCTTTCTTT.

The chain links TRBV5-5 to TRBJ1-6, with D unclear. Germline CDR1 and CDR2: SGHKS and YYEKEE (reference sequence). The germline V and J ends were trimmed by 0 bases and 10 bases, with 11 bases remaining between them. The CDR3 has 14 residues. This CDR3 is CASSLDGKSSPLHF. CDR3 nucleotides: TGTGCCAGCAGCTTGGACGGGAAGAGCTCACCCCTCCACTTT.

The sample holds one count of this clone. This chain's CDR3 is CASSPFSNQPQHF. CDR3 coding DNA: TGTGCCAGCAGTCCATTTAGCAATCAGCCCCAGCATTTT. The J gene is TRBJ1-5, the V gene TRBV27, with unresolved D. Trimming cost V 5 bases and J 0 bases, with 5 bases left between them. The CDR3 sequence is 13 residues long. Looked up from germline, CDR1 is MNHEY and CDR2 is SMNVEV (reference sequence).

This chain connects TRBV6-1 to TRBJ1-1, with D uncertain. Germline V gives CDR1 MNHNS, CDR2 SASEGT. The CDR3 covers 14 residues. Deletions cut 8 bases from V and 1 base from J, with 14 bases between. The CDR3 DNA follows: TGTGCCAGCTCCGGAGGGTGGCAGAACACTGAAGCTTTCTTT. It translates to CASSGGWQNTEAFF.

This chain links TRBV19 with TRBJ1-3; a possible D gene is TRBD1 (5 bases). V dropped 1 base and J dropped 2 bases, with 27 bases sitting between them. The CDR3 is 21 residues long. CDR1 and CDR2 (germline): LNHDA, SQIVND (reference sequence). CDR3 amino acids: CASSIAAGRRGALNPGNTIYF. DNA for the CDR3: TGTGCCAGTAGTATAGCGGCAGGACGGAGGGGCGCGTTAAATCCTGGAAACACCATATATTTT.

CDR3 DNA sequence: TGTGCCAGCAGCTATGACCTCGGGGACACTGAAGCTTTCTTT. Amino acids: CASSYDLGDTEAFF. The V gene is TRBV5-4, the J gene TRBJ1-1, with D unclear. Germline CDR1 and CDR2: SGHNT and YYREEE (reference sequence). V dropped 3 bases and J dropped 3 bases, with 12 bases sitting between them. The CDR3 runs to 14 residues.

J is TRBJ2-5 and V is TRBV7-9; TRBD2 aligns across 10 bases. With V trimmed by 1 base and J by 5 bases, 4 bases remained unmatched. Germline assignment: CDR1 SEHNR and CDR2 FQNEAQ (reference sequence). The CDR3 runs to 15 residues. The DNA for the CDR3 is TGTGCCAGCAGCTTAGAGCTAGCGGGAGCCGAGACCCAGTACTTC. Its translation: CASSLELAGAETQYF.

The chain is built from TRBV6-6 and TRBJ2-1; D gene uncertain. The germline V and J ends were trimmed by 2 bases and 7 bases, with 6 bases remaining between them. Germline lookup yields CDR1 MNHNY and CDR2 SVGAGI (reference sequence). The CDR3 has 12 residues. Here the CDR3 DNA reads TGTGCCAGCAGTTACCTAGAAAATGAGCAGTTCTTC. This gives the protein CASSYLENEQFF.

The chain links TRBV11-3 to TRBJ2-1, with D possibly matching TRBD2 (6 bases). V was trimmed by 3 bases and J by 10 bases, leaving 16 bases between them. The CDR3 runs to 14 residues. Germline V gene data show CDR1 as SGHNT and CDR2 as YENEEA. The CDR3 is CASSLGGMIEEQFF. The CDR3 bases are TGTGCCAGCAGCTTGGGCGGGATGATCGAGGAGCAGTTCTTC.

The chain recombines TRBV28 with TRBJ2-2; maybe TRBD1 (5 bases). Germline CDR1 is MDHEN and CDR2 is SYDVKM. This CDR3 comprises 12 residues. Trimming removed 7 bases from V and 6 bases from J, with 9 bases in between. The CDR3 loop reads CASNLGAGELFF. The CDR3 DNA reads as TGTGCCAGCAACCTAGGGGCCGGGGAGCTGTTTTTT. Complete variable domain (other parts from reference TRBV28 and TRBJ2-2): DVKVTQSSRYLVKRTGEKVFLECVQDMDHENMFWYRQDPGLGLRLIYFSYDVKMKEKGDIPEGYSVSREKKERFSLILESASTNQTSMYLCASNLGAGELFFGEGSRLTVL.

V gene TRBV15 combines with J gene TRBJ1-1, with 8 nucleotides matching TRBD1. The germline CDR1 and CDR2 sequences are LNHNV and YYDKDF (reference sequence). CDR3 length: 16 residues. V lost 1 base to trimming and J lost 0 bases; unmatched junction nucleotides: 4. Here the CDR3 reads CATSRVRGPMNTEAFF. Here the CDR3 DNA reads TGTGCCACCAGCAGAGTCAGGGGGCCGATGAACACTGAAGCTTTCTTT.

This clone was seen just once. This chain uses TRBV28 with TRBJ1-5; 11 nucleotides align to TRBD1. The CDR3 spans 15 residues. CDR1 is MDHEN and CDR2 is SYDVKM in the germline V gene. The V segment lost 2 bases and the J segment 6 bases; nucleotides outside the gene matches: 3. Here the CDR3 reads CASSLRTGGSQPQHF. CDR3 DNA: TGTGCCAGCAGTTTACGGACAGGGGGCTCTCAGCCCCAGCATTTT.

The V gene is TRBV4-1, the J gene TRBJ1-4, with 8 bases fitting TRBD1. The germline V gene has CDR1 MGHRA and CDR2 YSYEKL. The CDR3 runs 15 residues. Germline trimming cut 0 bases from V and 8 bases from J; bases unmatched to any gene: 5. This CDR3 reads CASSQERTGLEKLFF. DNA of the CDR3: TGCGCCAGCAGCCAAGAACGGACAGGGTTAGAAAAACTGTTTTTT.